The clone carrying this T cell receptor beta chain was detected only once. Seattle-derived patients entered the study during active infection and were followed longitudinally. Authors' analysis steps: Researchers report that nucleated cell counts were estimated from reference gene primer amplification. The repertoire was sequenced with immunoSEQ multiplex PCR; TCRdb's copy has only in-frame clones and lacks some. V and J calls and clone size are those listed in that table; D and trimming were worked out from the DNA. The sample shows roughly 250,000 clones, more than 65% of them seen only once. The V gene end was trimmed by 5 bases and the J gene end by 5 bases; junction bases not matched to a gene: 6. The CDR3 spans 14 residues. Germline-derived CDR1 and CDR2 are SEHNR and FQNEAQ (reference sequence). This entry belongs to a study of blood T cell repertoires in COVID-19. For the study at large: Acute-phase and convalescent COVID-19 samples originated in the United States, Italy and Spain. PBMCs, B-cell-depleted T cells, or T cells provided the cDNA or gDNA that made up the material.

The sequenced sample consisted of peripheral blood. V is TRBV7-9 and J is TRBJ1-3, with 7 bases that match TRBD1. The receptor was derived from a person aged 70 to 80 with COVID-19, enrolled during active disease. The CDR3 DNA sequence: TGTGCCAGCAGCGGAGACAGGGTTAGAAACACCATATATTTT. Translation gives CASSGDRVRNTIYF.